These 19 T cell receptor beta chains originate from one sample sequenced in a study of blood T cell repertoires in COVID-19. TCRdb's table, derived via immunoSEQ multiplex PCR, lists solely in-frame clones and lacks some. The sample has over 250,000 clones, 80% to 95% seen once. The sequenced sample was PBMCs or T cells enriched from blood (not recorded which). The receptors were gathered from a woman under 40 who had recovered from COVID-19.

This CDR3 is CASSLMGAEAQHF. The CDR3, as DNA: TGTGCCAGCAGTTTAATGGGGGCAGAGGCCCAGCATTTT. This chain joins TRBV27 and TRBJ1-5, with D possibly TRBD1 on 6 matching bases. Germline V gives CDR1 MNHEY, CDR2 SMNVEV (reference sequence). The CDR3 contains 13 residues. V lost 2 bases to trimming and J lost 11 bases, with 13 bases between them.

CDR3 nucleotide sequence: TGTGCCAGCAGCTCCAGCGACCCAGACAGGTTTCAAGAGACCCAGTACTTC. It is translated as CASSSSDPDRFQETQYF. This sequence joins TRBV11-2 and TRBJ2-5; tentative D call: TRBD1 (6 bases). Trimming took off 4 bases at V and 2 bases at J, with 20 bases between the two ends. CDR3 length equals 17 residues. CDR1 is SGHAT, CDR2 FQNNGV, per germline.

The chain carries TRBV27 and TRBJ2-1, with 9 nucleotides matching TRBD1. The junction had 6 bases not matched to a gene; V was cut back by 4 bases and J by 14 bases. The CDR3 runs 12 residues. The germline CDR1 and CDR2 sequences are MNHEY and SMNVEV (reference sequence). The CDR3 region is CASSSPGQGEFF. The CDR3 DNA follows: TGTGCCAGCAGTTCACCGGGACAGGGTGAGTTCTTC.

The genes are TRBV18 and TRBJ2-1; D is possibly TRBD2 (6 bases). The CDR3 is 15 amino acids. Between the trimmed V and J ends, which lost 1 base and 5 bases, there was a span of 12 bases. CDR1 and CDR2 from the germline V gene are KGHSH and LQKENI. The CDR3 is CASSPLSSGDNEQFF. CDR3 nucleotides: TGTGCCAGCTCACCACTTTCTTCGGGAGACAATGAGCAGTTCTTC.

The V gene is TRBV6-5, the J gene TRBJ2-2; 11 bases are shared with TRBD1. The CDR3 contains 16 residues. Trimming took 4 bases from V and 3 from J; bases not matched to a gene: 4. Germline CDR1 and CDR2: MNHEY and SVGAGI. CDR3 region: CASSSPGQGDTGELFF. CDR3 coding DNA: TGTGCCAGCAGTTCCCCGGGACAGGGGGACACCGGGGAGCTGTTTTTT.

V gene TRBV3-1 (or the pseudogene TRBV3-2) combines with J gene TRBJ2-2; weak D call: TRBD1 (5 bases). The V end lost 3 bases, the J end lost 5 bases, and 13 bases lay between the germline ends. This CDR3 contains 15 residues. Germline CDR1 is LGHDT and CDR2 is YNNKEL (reference sequence). CDR3 region: CASSQGPGRTGELFF. The DNA for the CDR3 is TGTGCCAGCAGCCAGGGGCCGGGTAGGACCGGGGAGCTGTTTTTT.

The chain joins TRBV18 to TRBJ2-5; 8 nucleotides match TRBD1. Trimming took 3 bases from V and 2 from J; bases not matched to a gene: 5. CDR1 is KGHSH, CDR2 LQKENI, per germline. This CDR3 has 15 amino acids. CDR3 in DNA: TGTGCCAGCTCACCCCGGACAGGGCAACAAGAGACCCAGTACTTC. Translated, it gives CASSPRTGQQETQYF.

The V call is TRBV15, the J call TRBJ2-5; D unclear. Germline V gene sequence: CDR1 LNHNV, CDR2 YYDKDF (reference sequence). The CDR3 extends over 11 amino acids. The V and J ends lost 9 bases and 0 bases respectively, with 5 bases between them. CDR3 in amino acids: CATVYQETQYF. As DNA, the CDR3 is TGTGCCACTGTATACCAAGAGACCCAGTACTTC.

The genes are TRBV5-4 and TRBJ1-1; tentative D call: TRBD1 (5 bases). This CDR3 is 13 amino acids long. V dropped 5 bases and J dropped 1 base, with 9 bases sitting between them. Germline V lookup: CDR1 SGHNT, CDR2 YYREEE (reference sequence). DNA of the CDR3: TGTGCCAGCAGACGGGACTGGAACACTGAAGCTTTCTTT. The encoded protein is CASRRDWNTEAFF.

The chain's CDR3 is CASSLGTPEDTQYF. The CDR3, as DNA: TGTGCCAGCAGCTTAGGGACACCCGAGGATACGCAGTATTTT. The chain carries TRBV7-6 and TRBJ2-3; maybe TRBD1 (5 bases). The V end lost 1 base, the J end lost 6 bases, and 11 bases lay between the germline ends. The CDR3 is 14 residues long. CDR1 and CDR2 from the germline V gene are SGHVS and FNYEAQ.

The genes are TRBV30 and TRBJ2-1; maybe TRBD2 (6 bases). This CDR3 contains 15 residues. The V end lost 2 bases, the J end lost 9 bases, and 20 bases lay between the germline ends. Looked up from germline, CDR1 is GTSNPN and CDR2 is SVGIG (reference sequence). The CDR3, as DNA: TGTGCCTGGAGTACGACTAGGCGCAGGAGGGGTGAGCAGTTCTTC. Amino acid sequence: CAWSTTRRRRGEQFF.

The rearrangement uses TRBV4-2 and TRBJ2-2; 8 bases align to TRBD2. Unmatched junction bases numbered 11, after V lost 2 bases and J lost 9 bases. CDR1 is LGHNA and CDR2 is YNFKEQ in the germline V gene. The CDR3 contains 16 residues. CDR3 in DNA: TGTGCCAGCAGCCAAACGAGCGGGAGCGCCACGAGGGAGCTGTTTTTT. It encodes CASSQTSGSATRELFF.

The V and J genes are TRBV14 and TRBJ2-5, with 9 positions matching TRBD1. V was clipped by 2 bases and J by 7 bases; unmatched bases: 8. Germline lookup yields CDR1 SGHDN and CDR2 FVKESK. CDR3 size: 15 residues. For the CDR3, the DNA is TGTGCCAGCAGCCAATTAACAGGGGGCGCGGGGACCCAGTACTTC. Protein sequence: CASSQLTGGAGTQYF.

The chain is built from TRBV4-1 and TRBJ1-3; maybe TRBD1 (6 bases). Trimming removed 0 bases at V and 3 bases at J, with 12 bases between. Germline CDR1 reads MGHRA; CDR2 reads YSYEKL. This CDR3 is 16 amino acids long. This CDR3 is CASSQDYRVRGNTIYF. DNA of the CDR3: TGCGCCAGCAGCCAAGATTACAGGGTCCGTGGAAACACCATATATTTT.

V and J are TRBV6-2 or TRBV6-3 and TRBJ2-1; 7 bases match TRBD2. CDR3 length: 14 amino acids. Germline CDR1 and CDR2: MNHEY and SVGEGT. V lost 2 bases to trimming and J lost 9 bases; unmatched junction nucleotides: 7. CDR3 sequence (DNA): TGTGCCAGCAGTTACGCCCTCGGGGGGATTGAGCAGTTCTTC. Protein sequence: CASSYALGGIEQFF.

The chain combines TRBV2 with TRBJ1-5, with D maybe TRBD1 (6 bases). Trimming removed 4 bases at V and 4 bases at J, with 11 bases between. The CDR3 has 14 amino acids. From germline, CDR1 is SNHLY and CDR2 FYNNEI. CDR3 DNA: TGTGCCAGCAGTGTCCGGCAGGGGAATCAGCCCCAGCATTTT. Translating it yields CASSVRQGNQPQHF.

The genes are TRBV19 and TRBJ1-6; 10 bases align to TRBD1. This CDR3 region has 14 residues. Per the germline V gene, CDR1 is LNHDA and CDR2 is SQIVND (reference sequence). The V segment lost 3 bases and the J segment 13 bases; nucleotides outside the gene matches: 6. The CDR3 region is CASSIGQGELPLHF. The CDR3 DNA reads as TGTGCCAGTAGTATCGGACAGGGGGAATTGCCCCTCCACTTT.

This chain joins TRBV19 and TRBJ1-2, with D maybe TRBD1 (6 bases). The CDR3 sequence is 13 residues long. Germline lookup yields CDR1 LNHDA and CDR2 SQIVND (reference sequence). With 5 bases removed from V and 4 bases from J, the gap between germline ends came to 11 bases. The CDR3 DNA reads TGTGCCAGTAGTGGGACACCGTTCTATGGCTACACCTTC. Translation: CASSGTPFYGYTF.

The V call is TRBV19, the J call TRBJ1-5; perhaps TRBD1 as D (5 bases). Trimming removed 1 base at V and 2 bases at J, with 12 bases between. The CDR3 extends over 16 amino acids. Looked up from germline, CDR1 is LNHDA and CDR2 is SQIVND (reference sequence). The CDR3 reads CASSIGGRLGNQPQHF. CDR3 DNA: TGTGCCAGTAGTATAGGGGGCAGGCTGGGCAATCAGCCCCAGCATTTT.